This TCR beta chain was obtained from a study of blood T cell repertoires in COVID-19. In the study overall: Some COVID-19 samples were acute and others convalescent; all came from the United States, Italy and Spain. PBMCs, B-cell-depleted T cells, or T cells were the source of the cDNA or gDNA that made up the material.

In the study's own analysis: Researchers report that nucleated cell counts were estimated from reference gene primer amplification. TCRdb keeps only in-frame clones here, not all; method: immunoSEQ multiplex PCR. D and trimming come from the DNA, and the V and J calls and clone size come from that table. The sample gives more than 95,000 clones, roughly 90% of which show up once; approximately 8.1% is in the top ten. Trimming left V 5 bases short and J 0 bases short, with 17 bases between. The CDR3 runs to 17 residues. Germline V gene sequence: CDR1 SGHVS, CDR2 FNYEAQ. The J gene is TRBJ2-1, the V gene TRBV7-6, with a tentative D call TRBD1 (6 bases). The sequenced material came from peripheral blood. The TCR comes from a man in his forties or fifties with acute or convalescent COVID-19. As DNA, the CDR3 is TGTGCCAGCAGCCTGGCCGGACAGTACTACTCCTACAATGAGCAGTTCTTC. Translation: CASSLAGQYYSYNEQFF.